The rows below give T cell receptor beta chains drawn from one sample of a study of post-analysis software for immune sequencing data. TCRdb itself ran the PCR reads through MiXCR, one entry per CDR3 protein. This sample has about 210,000 distinct CDR3 sequences; roughly 30% occur once, and the top ten carry 3% to 3.5%. The sequenced sample was blood. The receptors were sampled from a girl aged 2-17 years with multiple sclerosis. CDR3s include the opening cysteine and the closing phenylalanine or tryptophan. Fields, in order: CDR3 DNA, CDR3 protein, V gene, D gene, J gene, clone size. The D gene is left open where the match is weak. Part of the rows lack a size; the others show once, few, many or a class for expanded clones.

TGTGCCAGCAGCTGGGGAGGGGACGCGAACTACGAGCAGTACTTC CASSWGGDANYEQYF TRBV7-8 TRBD2 TRBJ2-7 NA
TGTGCCAGCAGTTACCGTCTCAACACTGAAGCTTTCTTT CASSYRLNTEAFF TRBV6-5 NA TRBJ1-1 NA
TGTGCCAGCAGTTCGGGACTAGCGGGAGATTGGAGTGAGCAGTTCTTC CASSSGLAGDWSEQFF TRBV28 TRBD2 TRBJ2-1 NA
TGTGCCACCAGTGATACAGATACGCAGTATTTT CATSDTDTQYF TRBV24-1 NA TRBJ2-3 many
TGTGCCAGCTCACCGGACAGGGTCTCGGAGACCCAGTACTTC CASSPDRVSETQYF TRBV18 TRBD1 TRBJ2-5 many
TGTGCCAGCAGCTATTATGGCGAGCAGTACTTC CASSYYGEQYF TRBV7-2 NA TRBJ2-7 many
TGTGCCAGCAGCCATGACACCATGTTCGGCTACAATGAGCAGTTCTTC CASSHDTMFGYNEQFF TRBV27 NA TRBJ2-1 few
TGTGCCAGCAGCCAAGTGTCCAGCCAGACCCAGTACTTC CASSQVSSQTQYF TRBV14 NA TRBJ2-5 NA
TGTGCCAGCAGCCCAGAGGGCAGCGGGGGGGCCTACGAGCAGTACTTC CASSPEGSGGAYEQYF TRBV4-2 TRBD2 TRBJ2-7 many
TGCAGCGTTGAAGGGGAGGGGGGAAAACTGTTTTTT CSVEGEGGKLFF TRBV29-1 NA TRBJ1-4 many
TGTGCCAGTAGTAAGGCAGGGCTAAGCTCCTACAATGAGCAGTTCTTC CASSKAGLSSYNEQFF TRBV19 NA TRBJ2-1 few
TGCAGCGTTGCAGAGAGCTCCTACGAGCAGTACTTC CSVAESSYEQYF TRBV29-1 NA TRBJ2-7 many
TGTGCCAGCAGTCGACGGGCGGGGACAGATGCGCAGTATTTT CASSRRAGTDAQYF TRBV12-3/TRBV12-4 NA TRBJ2-3 NA
TGCAGCGTTGACGGGACTAGCGCTAAGTTCTTC CSVDGTSAKFF TRBV29-1 TRBD2 TRBJ2-1 many
TGCAGTGCCCGTCGGGCTGAGGTCCCCTACAATGAGCAGTTCTTC CSARRAEVPYNEQFF TRBV20-1 NA TRBJ2-1 NA
TGCGCCAGCAGCTTGGAAGGTTATAGCAATCAGCCCCAGCATTTT CASSLEGYSNQPQHF TRBV5-1 NA TRBJ1-5 few
TGTGCCAGCAGTGGCGGGGGCTACAATGAGCAGTTCTTC CASSGGGYNEQFF TRBV2 TRBD2 TRBJ2-1 many
TGTGCCACCACGGACGCTAGCGGGAGCAGGGAGACCCAGTACTTC CATTDASGSRETQYF TRBV6-5 TRBD2 TRBJ2-5 NA
TGTGCCAGCAGCCTTTGGGGGACAGGGGGCTACAATGAGCAGTTCTTC CASSLWGTGGYNEQFF TRBV12-3/TRBV12-4 TRBD1 TRBJ2-1 many
TGCAGCGTTGCAGGGGAGGCCTATGGCTACACCTTC CSVAGEAYGYTF TRBV29-1 NA TRBJ1-2 many
TGCGCCAGCAGCCTAGCGGGGGAAGATACGCAGTATTTT CASSLAGEDTQYF TRBV5-1 TRBD2 TRBJ2-3 many
TGTGCCAGCAGCTCTTTAAGCGGGAGAGGTGAGCAGTTCTTC CASSSLSGRGEQFF TRBV11-2 TRBD2 TRBJ2-1 many
TGTGCCAGCACCCCATGGGACAGGGGCGAAAAACTGTTTTTT CASTPWDRGEKLFF TRBV12-3/TRBV12-4 TRBD1 TRBJ1-4 NA
TGTGCCAGCAGTTACATCGGGAACGAGCAGTACTTC CASSYIGNEQYF TRBV6-2/TRBV6-3 NA TRBJ2-7 NA
TGCAGCGTTGAAGAAGACGGTCGCTATGGCTACACCTTC CSVEEDGRYGYTF TRBV29-1 NA TRBJ1-2 NA
TGTGCCAGCAAGAGAGAGGAAAGCTCCTACAATGAGCAGTTCTTC CASKREESSYNEQFF TRBV6-1 NA TRBJ2-1 many
TGTGCCAGCAGCGCCGGGACAGGGTTATTTTTGTATGGGACCCAGTACTTC CASSAGTGLFLYGTQYF TRBV6-1 TRBD1 TRBJ2-5 few
TGTGCCAGCAGCCAGACAGGGAGTAGACTGTTTTTT CASSQTGSRLFF TRBV5-5 TRBD1 TRBJ1-4 few
TGTGCCAGCAGTTCGGGGACCGCTAACTACACTGAAGCTTTCTTT CASSSGTANYTEAFF TRBV27 NA TRBJ1-1 NA
TGCGCCAGCAGCTTGGTGCCCAGCGGAACCTACAATGAGCAGTTCTTC CASSLVPSGTYNEQFF TRBV5-1 NA TRBJ2-1 few
TGCGCCAGCAGCCTCATTAGGGGGGACACTGAAGCTTTCTTT CASSLIRGDTEAFF TRBV5-1 NA TRBJ1-1 NA
TGCAGCGTTGGTGACGACAGGGGCTATGGCTACACCTTC CSVGDDRGYGYTF TRBV29-1 TRBD1 TRBJ1-2 many
TGCGCCAGCAGAGACGGGAGCGGGTACACCGGGGAGCTGTTTTTT CASRDGSGYTGELFF TRBV5-1 NA TRBJ2-2 few
TGTGCCAGCAGTTTAAGGGACAGGCTTTACTATGGCTACACCTTC CASSLRDRLYYGYTF TRBV12-3/TRBV12-4 TRBD1 TRBJ1-2 NA
TGCAGCGTTGAGCCGGGGTTGACAGAGACCCAGTACTTC CSVEPGLTETQYF TRBV29-1 NA TRBJ2-5 NA
TGCAGTGCTAGACTTCGTCCCGGGACAGGGTGGAATCAGCCCCAGCATTTT CSARLRPGTGWNQPQHF TRBV20-1 TRBD1 TRBJ1-5 NA
TGTGCCAGCAGCCTAACAGGGTTTGGGACCAACGTCCTGACTTTC CASSLTGFGTNVLTF TRBV12-3/TRBV12-4 NA TRBJ2-6 NA
TGCAGTGCTAGACGGGACAGGGGCGGTGGCTCAACCCTCCACTTT CSARRDRGGGSTLHF TRBV20-1 TRBD1 TRBJ1-6 NA
TGTGCCAGCAGCACAGAGGGGGCGGGGCGGCAGTATTTT CASSTEGAGRQYF TRBV7-9 NA TRBJ2-3 once
TGTGCCAGCAGCCAAAGGAAACAGGGGGCGCGGGAGCAGTACTTC CASSQRKQGAREQYF TRBV3-1 TRBD1 TRBJ2-7 many
TGTGCCAGCACATTAACAGGGGGGTACAATGAGCAGTACTTC CASTLTGGYNEQYF TRBV28 TRBD1 TRBJ2-7 few
TGTGCCAGCAGCTTAGTGGGAAGAACAAGGACTGAAGCTTTCTTT CASSLVGRTRTEAFF TRBV7-6 NA TRBJ1-1 many
TGCGCCAGCAGCGTGGACAGCCTGAGGGACGAGCAGTACTTC CASSVDSLRDEQYF TRBV5-1 NA TRBJ2-7 few
TGTGCCAGCAGTGAATACTTGCCAGGGCTCTCCTACGAGCAGTACTTC CASSEYLPGLSYEQYF TRBV25-1 NA TRBJ2-7 NA
TGTGCCATCAGTGACGGGGACCCCTACGAGCAGTACTTC CAISDGDPYEQYF TRBV10-3 NA TRBJ2-7 many
TGTGCCAGCAGCTCCGACCCGAGCTCCTACAATGAGCAGTTCTTC CASSSDPSSYNEQFF TRBV11-2 NA TRBJ2-1 NA
TGCGCCAGCAGTATGACTAGTACCAGTGAGCAGTTCTTC CASSMTSTSEQFF TRBV10-1 NA TRBJ2-1 NA
TGTGCCAGCAGTATAGGGGGCTGGGGTCAGCCCCAGCATTTT CASSIGGWGQPQHF TRBV12-3/TRBV12-4 TRBD1 TRBJ1-5 NA
TGTGCCAGCAGCCTGGGACAGGGGCGAGCAGATACGCAGTATTTT CASSLGQGRADTQYF TRBV12-3/TRBV12-4 TRBD1 TRBJ2-3 NA
TGTGCCAGCCTAACTCGGGACAGCGGTGAAAAACTGTTTTTT CASLTRDSGEKLFF TRBV6-6 TRBD1 TRBJ1-4 few
TGCAGTGCTCCGCCGGGACTAGCTTCCTACAATGAGCAGTTCTTC CSAPPGLASYNEQFF TRBV20-1 TRBD2 TRBJ2-1 few